These 6 T cell receptor beta chains originate from one sample sequenced in a study of Ad26.COV2.S vaccination and SARS-CoV-2 variants. This sample's treatment: about 20 received Ad26.COV2.S at low or high dose, single or two shots; roughly five received placebo; per-sample allocation not given. The investigators took samples on day 63 after the first vaccine or placebo injection. Measured with immunoSEQ multiplex PCR; TCRdb has only the in-frame clones, and not every one. This table holds roughly 380,000 clones, approximately 84% found once. The material sequenced was peripheral blood, taken in a trial of Ad26.COV2.S vaccine versus placebo. These receptors were obtained from a person between 18 and 59 years old who received the Ad26.COV2.S COVID-19 vaccine or a placebo.

The rearrangement links TRBV9 to TRBJ2-1; 8 positions match TRBD2. Per germline, CDR1 SGDLS and CDR2 YYNGEE. The CDR3 is 15 residues long. V shed 4 bases and J 6 bases; nucleotides not matched to a gene: 9. The chain's CDR3 is CASSLGLGALNEQFF. CDR3 nucleotide sequence: TGTGCCAGCAGCCTGGGACTAGGGGCTCTCAATGAGCAGTTCTTC.

The chain joins TRBV10-3 to TRBJ2-2, with D tentatively TRBD2 (5 bases). Germline CDR1 and CDR2: ENHRY and SYGVKD. The CDR3 has 17 amino acids. V was trimmed by 1 base and J by 6 bases, leaving 18 bases between them. In DNA, the CDR3 is TGTGCCATCAGTGAGTTGAGGGCAGGAGGAGCGGCCGGGGAGCTGTTTTTT. Amino acids: CAISELRAGGAAGELFF.

There are a few counts of this clone. V usage is TRBV6-5 and J usage is TRBJ1-1; D perhaps matches TRBD1 (5 bases). V was cut by 4 bases and J by 0 bases, with 15 bases left in between. CDR1 is MNHEY and CDR2 is SVGAGI in the germline V gene. This CDR3 contains 16 residues. CDR3 nucleotide sequence: TGTGCCAGCAGTTCTTTGACAGTGAACATGAACACTGAAGCTTTCTTT. Protein product: CASSSLTVNMNTEAFF.

The CDR3: CASMYRASQIQETQYF. CDR3 DNA sequence: TGCGCCAGCATGTACAGGGCCTCACAGATCCAAGAGACCCAGTACTTC. The V and J genes are TRBV5-1 and TRBJ2-5; D is perhaps TRBD1 (6 bases). The V gene's germline CDR1 is SGHRS and CDR2 YFSETQ. With 6 bases removed from V and 1 base from J, the gap between germline ends came to 19 bases. The CDR3 spans 16 residues.

The rearrangement joins TRBV5-3 to TRBJ2-3; D possibly corresponds to TRBD2 (7 bases). TRBV5-3 counts as an open reading frame of uncertain function. With 0 bases removed from V and 6 bases from J, the gap between germline ends came to 20 bases. The CDR3 runs to 17 residues. CDR3 protein: CARSLAWRGRPGDTQYF. Written as DNA, the CDR3 is TGTGCCAGAAGCTTGGCCTGGCGGGGGCGACCGGGGGATACGCAGTATTTT.

The rearrangement uses TRBV28 and TRBJ1-1; no firm D call. V lost 8 bases to trimming and J lost 0 bases, with 16 bases between them. This CDR3 comprises 15 residues. Looked up from germline, CDR1 is MDHEN and CDR2 is SYDVKM. CDR3 amino acids: CASVYNLRMNTEAFF. DNA for the CDR3: TGTGCCAGCGTCTACAATTTGCGCATGAACACTGAAGCTTTCTTT.